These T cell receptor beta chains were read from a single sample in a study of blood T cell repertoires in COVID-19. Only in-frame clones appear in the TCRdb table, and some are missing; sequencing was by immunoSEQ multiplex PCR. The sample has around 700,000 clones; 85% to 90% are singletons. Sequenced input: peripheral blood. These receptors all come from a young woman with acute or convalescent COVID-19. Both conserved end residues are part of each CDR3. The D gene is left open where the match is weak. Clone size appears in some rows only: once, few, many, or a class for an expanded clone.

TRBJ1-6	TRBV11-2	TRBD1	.	CASSLRPGQGDSPLHF	TGTGCCAGCAGCTTAAGGCCGGGACAGGGGGATTCACCCCTCCACTTT
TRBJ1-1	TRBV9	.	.	CASSVKGEVNTEAFF	TGTGCCAGCAGCGTAAAGGGAGAGGTGAACACTGAAGCTTTCTTT
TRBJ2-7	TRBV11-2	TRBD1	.	CASSRESGTGLYEQYF	TGTGCCAGCAGCCGAGAGTCCGGGACAGGGCTTTACGAGCAGTACTTC
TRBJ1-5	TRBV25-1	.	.	CASSVGGNQPQHF	TGTGCCAGCAGCGTCGGGGGGAATCAGCCCCAGCATTTT
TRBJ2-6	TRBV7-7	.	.	CAGGVSGANVLTF	TGTGCCGGAGGAGTCTCTGGGGCCAACGTCCTGACTTTC
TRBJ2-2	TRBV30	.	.	CAWNRRRGAEATGELFF	TGTGCCTGGAACCGACGACGGGGGGCTGAGGCCACCGGGGAGCTGTTTTTT
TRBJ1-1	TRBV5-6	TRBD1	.	CASSLQGGKTEAFF	TGTGCCAGCAGCTTACAGGGGGGTAAAACTGAAGCTTTCTTT
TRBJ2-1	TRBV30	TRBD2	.	CAWASGASGEQFF	TGTGCCTGGGCTAGCGGGGCGAGCGGTGAGCAGTTCTTC
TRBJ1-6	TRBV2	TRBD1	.	CASREQGAYYNSPLHF	TGTGCCAGCAGGGAACAGGGGGCCTATTATAATTCACCCCTCCACTTT
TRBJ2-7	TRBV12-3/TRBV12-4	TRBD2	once	CASARGLAYEQYF	TGTGCCAGCGCCAGGGGACTAGCCTACGAGCAGTACTTC
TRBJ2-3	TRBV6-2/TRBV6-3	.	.	CASSWIPRSRGTDTQYF	TGTGCCAGCAGCTGGATACCTAGAAGTCGTGGCACAGATACGCAGTATTTT